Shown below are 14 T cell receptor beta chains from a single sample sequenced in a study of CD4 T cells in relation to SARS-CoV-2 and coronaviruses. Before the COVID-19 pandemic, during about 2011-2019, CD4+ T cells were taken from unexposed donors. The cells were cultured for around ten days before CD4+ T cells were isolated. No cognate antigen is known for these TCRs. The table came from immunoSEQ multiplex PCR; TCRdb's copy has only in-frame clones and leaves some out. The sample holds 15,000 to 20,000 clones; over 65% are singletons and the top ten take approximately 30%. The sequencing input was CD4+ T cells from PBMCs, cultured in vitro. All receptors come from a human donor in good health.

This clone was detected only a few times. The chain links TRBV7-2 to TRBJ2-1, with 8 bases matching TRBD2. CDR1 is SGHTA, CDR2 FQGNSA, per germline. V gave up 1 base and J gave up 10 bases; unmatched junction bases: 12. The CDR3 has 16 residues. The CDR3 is CASSLVESSGYGEQFF. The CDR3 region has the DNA TGTGCCAGCAGCTTAGTTGAGTCTAGCGGGTACGGGGAGCAGTTCTTC.

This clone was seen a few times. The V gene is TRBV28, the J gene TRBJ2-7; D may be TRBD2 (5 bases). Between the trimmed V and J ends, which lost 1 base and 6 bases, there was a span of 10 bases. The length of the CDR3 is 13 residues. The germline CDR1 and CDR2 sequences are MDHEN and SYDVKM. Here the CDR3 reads CASSLFSRGEQYF. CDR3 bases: TGTGCCAGCAGTTTATTCTCCCGGGGCGAGCAGTACTTC.

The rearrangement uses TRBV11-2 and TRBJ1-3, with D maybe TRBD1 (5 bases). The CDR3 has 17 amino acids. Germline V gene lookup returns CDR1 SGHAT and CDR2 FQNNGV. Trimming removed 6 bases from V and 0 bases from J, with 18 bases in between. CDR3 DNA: TGTGCCAGCAGTTCTCTTTATCGGGGCAGCTCTGGAAACACCATATATTTT. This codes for CASSSLYRGSSGNTIYF.

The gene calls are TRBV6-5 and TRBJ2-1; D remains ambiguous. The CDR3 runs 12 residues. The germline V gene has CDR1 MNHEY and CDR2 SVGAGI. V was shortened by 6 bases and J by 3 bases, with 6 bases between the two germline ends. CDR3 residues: CASSPNYNEQFF. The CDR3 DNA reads TGTGCCAGCAGCCCCAACTACAATGAGCAGTTCTTC.

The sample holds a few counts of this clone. The CDR3: CASSTGIGIGELFF. DNA of the CDR3: TGTGCCAGCTCGACAGGGATAGGAATCGGGGAGCTGTTTTTT. The chain is built from TRBV2 and TRBJ2-2, with 7 bases that match TRBD1. Trimming at V came to 8 bases and at J to 7 bases, leaving 10 bases not matched to a gene. Germline values: CDR1 SNHLY, CDR2 FYNNEI. The CDR3 is 14 residues long.

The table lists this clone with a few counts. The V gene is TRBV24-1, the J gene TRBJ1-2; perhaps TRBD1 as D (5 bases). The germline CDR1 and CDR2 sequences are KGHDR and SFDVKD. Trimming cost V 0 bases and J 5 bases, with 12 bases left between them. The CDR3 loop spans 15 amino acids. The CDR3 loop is CATSDLPGRMYGYTF. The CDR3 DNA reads TGTGCCACCAGTGATTTGCCAGGGAGGATGTATGGCTACACCTTC.

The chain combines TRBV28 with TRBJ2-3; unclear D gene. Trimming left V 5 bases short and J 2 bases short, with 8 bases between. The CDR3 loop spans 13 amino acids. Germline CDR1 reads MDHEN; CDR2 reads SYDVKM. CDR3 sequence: CASSRPFTDTQYF. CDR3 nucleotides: TGTGCCAGCAGTCGACCTTTCACAGATACGCAGTATTTT. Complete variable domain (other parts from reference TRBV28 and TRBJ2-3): DVKVTQSSRYLVKRTGEKVFLECVQDMDHENMFWYRQDPGLGLRLIYFSYDVKMKEKGDIPEGYSVSREKKERFSLILESASTNQTSMYLCASSRPFTDTQYFGPGTRLTVL.

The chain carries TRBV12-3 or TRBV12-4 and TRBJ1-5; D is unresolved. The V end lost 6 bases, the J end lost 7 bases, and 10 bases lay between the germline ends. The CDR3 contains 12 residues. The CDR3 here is CASREGYQPQHF. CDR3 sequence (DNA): TGTGCCAGCAGGGAAGGGTACCAGCCCCAGCATTTT.

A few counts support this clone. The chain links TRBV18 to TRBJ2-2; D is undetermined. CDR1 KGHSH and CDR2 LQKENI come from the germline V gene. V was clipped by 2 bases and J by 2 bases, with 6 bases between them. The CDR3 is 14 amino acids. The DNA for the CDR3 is TGTGCCAGCTCACCAAACACTAACACCGGGGAGCTGTTTTTT. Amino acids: CASSPNTNTGELFF.

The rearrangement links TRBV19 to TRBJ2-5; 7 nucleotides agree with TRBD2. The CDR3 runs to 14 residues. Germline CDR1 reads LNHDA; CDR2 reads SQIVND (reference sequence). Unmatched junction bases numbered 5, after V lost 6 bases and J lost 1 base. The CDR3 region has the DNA TGTGCCAGTAGCCAGACTAGCAGCCAAGAGACCCAGTACTTC. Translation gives CASSQTSSQETQYF.

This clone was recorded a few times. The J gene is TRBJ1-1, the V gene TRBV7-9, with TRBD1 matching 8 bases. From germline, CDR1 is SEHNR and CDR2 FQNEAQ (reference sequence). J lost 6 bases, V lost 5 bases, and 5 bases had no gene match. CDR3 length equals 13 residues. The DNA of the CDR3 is TGTGCCAGCAGCCAAAGGACAGGGCCTGAAGCTTTCTTT. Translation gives CASSQRTGPEAFF.

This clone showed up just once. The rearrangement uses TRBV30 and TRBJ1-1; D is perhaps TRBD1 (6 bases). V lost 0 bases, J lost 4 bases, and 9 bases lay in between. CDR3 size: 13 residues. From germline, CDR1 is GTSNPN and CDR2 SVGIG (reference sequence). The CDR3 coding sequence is TGTGCCTGGAGTGTAGCAGGGGTCACTGAAGCTTTCTTT. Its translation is CAWSVAGVTEAFF. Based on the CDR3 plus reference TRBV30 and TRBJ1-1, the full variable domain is SQTIHQWPATLVQPVGSPLSLECTVEGTSNPNLYWYRQAAGRGLQLLFYSVGIGQISSEVPQNLSASRPQDRQFILSSKKLLLSDSGFYLCAWSVAGVTEAFFGQGTRLTVV.

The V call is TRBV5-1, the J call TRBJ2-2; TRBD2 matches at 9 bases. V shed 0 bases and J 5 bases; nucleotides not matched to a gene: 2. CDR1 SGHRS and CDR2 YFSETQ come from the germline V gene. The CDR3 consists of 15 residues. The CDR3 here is CASSLESGRTGELFF. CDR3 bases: TGCGCCAGCAGCTTGGAGAGCGGGAGGACCGGGGAGCTGTTTTTT.

Here the CDR3 reads CAWSNPSQGAVTEAFF. The CDR3 nucleotides read TGTGCCTGGAGTAACCCCTCACAGGGGGCGGTCACTGAAGCTTTCTTT. This rearrangement joins TRBV30 to TRBJ1-1; 9 bases agree with TRBD1. With 2 bases clipped from V and 4 bases from J, the junction kept 11 bases outside the gene matches. Germline V gene data show CDR1 as GTSNPN and CDR2 as SVGIG (reference sequence). CDR3 size: 16 residues.